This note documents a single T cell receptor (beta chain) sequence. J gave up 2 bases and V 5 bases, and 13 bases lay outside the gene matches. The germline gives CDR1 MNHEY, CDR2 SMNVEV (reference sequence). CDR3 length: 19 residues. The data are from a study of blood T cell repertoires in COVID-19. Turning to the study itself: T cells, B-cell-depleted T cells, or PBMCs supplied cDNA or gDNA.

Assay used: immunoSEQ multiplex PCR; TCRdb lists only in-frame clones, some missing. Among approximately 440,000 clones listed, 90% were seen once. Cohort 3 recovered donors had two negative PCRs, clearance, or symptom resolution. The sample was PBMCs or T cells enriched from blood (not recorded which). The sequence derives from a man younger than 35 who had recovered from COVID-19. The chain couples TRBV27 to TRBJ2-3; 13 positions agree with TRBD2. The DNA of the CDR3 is TGTGCCAGCAGTCGGGGGACTAGCGGGATTCATTCAGCCACAGATACGCAGTATTTT. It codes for CASSRGTSGIHSATDTQYF.